Listed below are T cell receptor beta chains from one sample, sequenced in a study of blood T cell repertoires in COVID-19. The table came from immunoSEQ multiplex PCR; TCRdb's copy has only in-frame clones and leaves some out. The sample has 130,000 or so clones; 85% to 90% are singletons. The sample comprised peripheral blood. These receptors were obtained from a man aged 50-60 years with active or convalescent COVID-19. Each CDR3 is given with its conserved first and last residue. Fields, in order: CDR3 DNA, CDR3 protein, D gene, J gene, clone size, V gene. A D gene is named only where the DNA matches it firmly. Clone size is shown for a subset of rows, as once, few, many or a class of expanded clone.

CDR3nt: TGCGCCAGCAGCTTAGGGGCGGAAACCTCGGGTGGCTACACCTTC
CDR3aa: CASSLGAETSGGYTF
d_gene: .
j_gene: TRBJ1-2
abundance: .
v_gene: TRBV5-1

CDR3nt: TGTGCCAGCAGTGAGGTTCACTGGAGTCCGACCTATAGCTCTGGAAACACCATATATTTT
CDR3aa: CASSEVHWSPTYSSGNTIYF
d_gene: .
j_gene: TRBJ1-3
abundance: .
v_gene: TRBV6-1

CDR3nt: TGTGCCAGCAGTTTACCAGGGACAACTAACACTGAAGCTTTCTTT
CDR3aa: CASSLPGTTNTEAFF
d_gene: .
j_gene: TRBJ1-1
abundance: .
v_gene: TRBV28

CDR3nt: TGTGCTAGTGGTTTGGGGGAGGGTACGGTTCTCGGTGAAAAACTGTTTTTT
CDR3aa: CASGLGEGTVLGEKLFF
d_gene: .
j_gene: TRBJ1-4
abundance: .
v_gene: TRBV12-5

CDR3nt: TGTGCCAGCAGCCAAGATGAGACAGGGTCGGGTTACGAGCAGTACTTC
CDR3aa: CASSQDETGSGYEQYF
d_gene: TRBD1
j_gene: TRBJ2-7
abundance: .
v_gene: TRBV4-2

CDR3nt: TGTGCCAGTAGTACAGGTTTTGGCTACACCTTC
CDR3aa: CASSTGFGYTF
d_gene: .
j_gene: TRBJ1-2
abundance: .
v_gene: TRBV19

CDR3nt: TGTGCCACCAGGGACACCGACACCGGGGAGCTGTTTTTT
CDR3aa: CATRDTDTGELFF
d_gene: .
j_gene: TRBJ2-2
abundance: .
v_gene: TRBV24-1

CDR3nt: TGCGCCAGCAGCCAAGATTTCGGAGGGGCCCCTCAGCCCCAGCATTTT
CDR3aa: CASSQDFGGAPQPQHF
d_gene: .
j_gene: TRBJ1-5
abundance: .
v_gene: TRBV4-3

CDR3nt: TGTGCCACCAGGGGTACGGGGGGACAAGGAGGCTACACCTTC
CDR3aa: CATRGTGGQGGYTF
d_gene: .
j_gene: TRBJ1-2
abundance: .
v_gene: TRBV6-5

CDR3nt: TGTGCCAGCAGCCAAGATTTAGTGCGGGACAGCAATTACGAGCAGTACTTC
CDR3aa: CASSQDLVRDSNYEQYF
d_gene: .
j_gene: TRBJ2-7
abundance: .
v_gene: TRBV14

CDR3nt: TGTGCCAGCAGCTTAAATCCAGGGGGCGGGGAGACCCAGTACTTC
CDR3aa: CASSLNPGGGETQYF
d_gene: TRBD1
j_gene: TRBJ2-5
abundance: .
v_gene: TRBV11-2

CDR3nt: TGTGCCAGCAGCTTGGGGGGGATAGGTAGAGGAGCGGGTGAGCAGTTCTTC
CDR3aa: CASSLGGIGRGAGEQFF
d_gene: .
j_gene: TRBJ2-1
abundance: once
v_gene: TRBV5-6

CDR3nt: TGTGCCAGCAGGGCCCAATGGGGACAAGATCAGCCCCAGCATTTT
CDR3aa: CASRAQWGQDQPQHF
d_gene: .
j_gene: TRBJ1-5
abundance: .
v_gene: TRBV6-5

CDR3nt: TGTGCCAGCAGCTTAACTGTTTACGATCAGCCCCAGCATTTT
CDR3aa: CASSLTVYDQPQHF
d_gene: .
j_gene: TRBJ1-5
abundance: .
v_gene: TRBV7-2

CDR3nt: TGTGCCAGCAGCCCCCGGTCACGGAACACCGGGGAGCTGTTTTTT
CDR3aa: CASSPRSRNTGELFF
d_gene: .
j_gene: TRBJ2-2
abundance: .
v_gene: TRBV7-6

CDR3nt: TGTGCCAGCAGTTTCGAGAATTCACCCCTCCACTTT
CDR3aa: CASSFENSPLHF
d_gene: .
j_gene: TRBJ1-6
abundance: .
v_gene: TRBV27

CDR3nt: TGTGCCTGGAGCCGAGGGACTAGCGGGACTTACAATGAGCAGTTCTTC
CDR3aa: CAWSRGTSGTYNEQFF
d_gene: TRBD2
j_gene: TRBJ2-1
abundance: .
v_gene: TRBV30

CDR3nt: TGTGCCAGCAGCTTGGGGACAGGTTATAGCAATCAGCCCCAGCATTTT
CDR3aa: CASSLGTGYSNQPQHF
d_gene: TRBD1
j_gene: TRBJ1-5
abundance: .
v_gene: TRBV5-6

CDR3nt: TGTGCCAGCAGCCAGATAGCGGGAGTAGTAGAGACCCAGTACTTC
CDR3aa: CASSQIAGVVETQYF
d_gene: TRBD2
j_gene: TRBJ2-5
abundance: .
v_gene: TRBV14

CDR3nt: TGTGCCAGCAGCCCTCGGACAGGAGTCCCTGAGCAGTTCTTC
CDR3aa: CASSPRTGVPEQFF
d_gene: TRBD1
j_gene: TRBJ2-1
abundance: .
v_gene: TRBV7-8

CDR3nt: TGTGCCAGCAGTGACTCAGGGAATCAGCCCCAGCATTTT
CDR3aa: CASSDSGNQPQHF
d_gene: .
j_gene: TRBJ1-5
abundance: .
v_gene: TRBV2

CDR3nt: TGTGCCAGCAGCCTTCTCGGGCGGGCTAGCGGGAGATACGAGCAGTACTTC
CDR3aa: CASSLLGRASGRYEQYF
d_gene: TRBD2
j_gene: TRBJ2-7
abundance: .
v_gene: TRBV28

CDR3nt: TGCGCCAGCAGCCGCACTGGGACAGGGGGATACGAGCAGTACTTC
CDR3aa: CASSRTGTGGYEQYF
d_gene: TRBD1
j_gene: TRBJ2-7
abundance: .
v_gene: TRBV4-3

CDR3nt: TGTGCCAGCAGTGATTGGGGGGATGTGGATACGCAGTATTTT
CDR3aa: CASSDWGDVDTQYF
d_gene: .
j_gene: TRBJ2-3
abundance: .
v_gene: TRBV6-1

CDR3nt: TGTGCCAGCAGCCAATCCAGGGGTCGCTGGGGGGAGACCCAGTACTTC
CDR3aa: CASSQSRGRWGETQYF
d_gene: .
j_gene: TRBJ2-5
abundance: .
v_gene: TRBV14

CDR3nt: TGTGCCAGCAGTGAAGTATGGTCTCGAACTCGCACAGATACGCAGTATTTT
CDR3aa: CASSEVWSRTRTDTQYF
d_gene: .
j_gene: TRBJ2-3
abundance: .
v_gene: TRBV6-1

CDR3nt: TGTGCCATCTCAGGGGGCGGGGAGCTGTTTTTT
CDR3aa: CAISGGGELFF
d_gene: TRBD1
j_gene: TRBJ2-2
abundance: once
v_gene: TRBV10-3

CDR3nt: TGTGCCAGCAGCCCGGACAGGTACACAGATACGCAGTATTTT
CDR3aa: CASSPDRYTDTQYF
d_gene: TRBD1
j_gene: TRBJ2-3
abundance: .
v_gene: TRBV2

CDR3nt: TGTGCCAGCAGGGCGGGACTCAAGAGACCCCAGTACTTC
CDR3aa: CASRAGLKRPQYF
d_gene: .
j_gene: TRBJ2-5
abundance: .
v_gene: TRBV7-2

CDR3nt: TGCGCCAGCAGCTTGGGTCAGGGCCAATCGTTCTTC
CDR3aa: CASSLGQGQSFF
d_gene: .
j_gene: TRBJ2-1
abundance: .
v_gene: TRBV5-1

CDR3nt: TGTGCCTGGAGTACGGACAGGGACGGGGAGCTGTTTTTT
CDR3aa: CAWSTDRDGELFF
d_gene: TRBD1
j_gene: TRBJ2-2
abundance: .
v_gene: TRBV30

CDR3nt: TGTGCCAGCAGGCGACAGAACTATGGCTACACCTTC
CDR3aa: CASRRQNYGYTF
d_gene: .
j_gene: TRBJ1-2
abundance: few
v_gene: TRBV6-5

CDR3nt: TGTGCAAGTCGCGCCCGACTAGCGGGGGGGATCACAGATACGCAGTATTTT
CDR3aa: CASRARLAGGITDTQYF
d_gene: .
j_gene: TRBJ2-3
abundance: .
v_gene: TRBV12-2

CDR3nt: TGTGCCACCAGTGAGAGGGGGGGGGACGAGCCCCAGCATTTT
CDR3aa: CATSERGGDEPQHF
d_gene: .
j_gene: TRBJ1-5
abundance: .
v_gene: TRBV24-1

CDR3nt: TGTGCCAGTAGTTACAGGGAATTCAATCAGCCCCAGCATTTT
CDR3aa: CASSYREFNQPQHF
d_gene: .
j_gene: TRBJ1-5
abundance: .
v_gene: TRBV19

CDR3nt: TGTGCCAGTAGTGCCAGGGGGTCGGCCCAGCATTTT
CDR3aa: CASSARGSAQHF
d_gene: TRBD1
j_gene: TRBJ1-5
abundance: .
v_gene: TRBV19

CDR3nt: TGTGTCAGAAGGGGTCTTAGGGGGTACAATGAGCAGTTCTTC
CDR3aa: CVRRGLRGYNEQFF
d_gene: .
j_gene: TRBJ2-1
abundance: once
v_gene: TRBV7-5